This T cell receptor (beta chain) was sequenced during a study of PD-1 blockade in mismatch repair-deficient tumors. Study-level findings and limits: Tumor-resident clones, often undetectable pretreatment in blood, expanded then contracted after pembrolizumab.

Mismatch repair deficiency was confirmed in all patients, by PCR or immunohistochemistry. TCRs were sequenced from a few patients responding to pembrolizumab. A word on this clone: Its antigen is unknown.

The repertoire was sequenced with immunoSEQ multiplex PCR; TCRdb's copy has only in-frame clones and lacks some. Of 120,000 or so clones in the sample, about 85% were seen once. There are 14 residues in the CDR3. CDR1 and CDR2 from the germline V gene are SQVTM and ANQGSEA. Germline trimming cut 6 bases from V and 1 base from J; bases unmatched to any gene: 7. V and J are TRBV29-1 and TRBJ2-3, with 7 bases matching TRBD2. The TCR sequence derives from an adult with mismatch repair-deficient cancer. The sequencing used peripheral blood, collected 44 weeks after starting pembrolizumab. The CDR3 is CSVEGGARTDTQYF. CDR3 sequence (DNA): TGCAGCGTGGAGGGAGGGGCCCGCACAGATACGCAGTATTTT.